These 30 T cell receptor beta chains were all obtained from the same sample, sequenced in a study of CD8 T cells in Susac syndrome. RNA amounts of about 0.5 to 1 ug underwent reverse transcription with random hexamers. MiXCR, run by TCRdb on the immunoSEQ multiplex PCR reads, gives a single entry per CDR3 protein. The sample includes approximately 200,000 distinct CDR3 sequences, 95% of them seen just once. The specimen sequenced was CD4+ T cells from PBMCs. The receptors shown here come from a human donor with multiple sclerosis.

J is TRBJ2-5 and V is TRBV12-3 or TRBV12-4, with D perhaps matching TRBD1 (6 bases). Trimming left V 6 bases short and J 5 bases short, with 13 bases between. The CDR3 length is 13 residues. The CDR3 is CASSAQGPETQYF. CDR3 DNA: TGTGCCAGCAGCGCACAGGGACCTGAGACCCAGTACTTC.

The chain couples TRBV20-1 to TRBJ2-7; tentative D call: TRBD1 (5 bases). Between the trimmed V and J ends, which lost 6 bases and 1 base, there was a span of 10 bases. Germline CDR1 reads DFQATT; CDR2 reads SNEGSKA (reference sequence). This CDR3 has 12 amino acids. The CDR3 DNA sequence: TGCAGTGCCTCCGGACATTCCTACGAGCAGTACTTC. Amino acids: CSASGHSYEQYF.

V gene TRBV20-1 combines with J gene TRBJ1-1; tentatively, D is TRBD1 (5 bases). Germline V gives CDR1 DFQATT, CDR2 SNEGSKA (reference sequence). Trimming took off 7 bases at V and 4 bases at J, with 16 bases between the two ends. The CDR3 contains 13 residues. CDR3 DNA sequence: TGCAGTGTCACCAAGGCGGGGCGCACTGAAGCTTTCTTT. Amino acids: CSVTKAGRTEAFF.

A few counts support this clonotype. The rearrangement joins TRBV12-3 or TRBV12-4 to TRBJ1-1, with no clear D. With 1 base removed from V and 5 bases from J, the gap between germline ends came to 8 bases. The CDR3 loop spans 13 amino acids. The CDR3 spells CASSLGVGTEAFF. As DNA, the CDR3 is TGTGCCAGCAGTTTAGGTGTAGGGACTGAAGCTTTCTTT.

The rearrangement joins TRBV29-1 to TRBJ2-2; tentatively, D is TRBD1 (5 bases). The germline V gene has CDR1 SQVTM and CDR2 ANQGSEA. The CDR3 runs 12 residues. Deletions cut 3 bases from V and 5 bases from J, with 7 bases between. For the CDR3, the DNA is TGCAGCGTTGACCCAGGGACCGGGGAGCTGTTTTTT. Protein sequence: CSVDPGTGELFF.

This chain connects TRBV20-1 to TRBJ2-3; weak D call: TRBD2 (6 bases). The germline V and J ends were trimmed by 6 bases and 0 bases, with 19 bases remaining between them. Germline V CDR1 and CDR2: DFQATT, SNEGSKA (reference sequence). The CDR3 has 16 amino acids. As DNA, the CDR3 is TGCAGTGCCCAATTGGGAGGACAAACTAGCACAGATACGCAGTATTTT. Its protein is CSAQLGGQTSTDTQYF.

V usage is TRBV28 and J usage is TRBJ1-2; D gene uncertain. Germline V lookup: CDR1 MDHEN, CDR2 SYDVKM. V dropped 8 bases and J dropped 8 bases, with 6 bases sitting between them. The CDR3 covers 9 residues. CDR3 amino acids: CASGKGYTF. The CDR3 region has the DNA TGTGCCAGCGGCAAGGGCTACACCTTC.

The CDR3 DNA sequence: TGCAGCGTGACGGGACAGGGGCAGTTCTTC. Protein sequence: CSVTGQGQFF. The V and J genes are TRBV29-1 and TRBJ2-1; 9 bases line up with TRBD1. The germline gives CDR1 SQVTM, CDR2 ANQGSEA. The CDR3 length is 10 residues. V was pared by 6 bases and J by 12 bases, with 3 bases of the junction left unmatched.

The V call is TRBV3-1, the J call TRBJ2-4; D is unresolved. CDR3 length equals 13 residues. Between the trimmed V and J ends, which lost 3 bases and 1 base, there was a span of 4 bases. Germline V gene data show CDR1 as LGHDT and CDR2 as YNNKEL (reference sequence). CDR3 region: CASSQGAKNIQYF. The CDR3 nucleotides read TGTGCCAGCAGCCAGGGGGCCAAAAACATTCAGTACTTC.

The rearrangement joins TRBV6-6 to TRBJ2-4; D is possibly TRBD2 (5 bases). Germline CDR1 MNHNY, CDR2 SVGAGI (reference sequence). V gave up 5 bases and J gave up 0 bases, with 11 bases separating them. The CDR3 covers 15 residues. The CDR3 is CASSTAGVAKNIQYF. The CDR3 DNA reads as TGTGCCAGCAGTACCGCCGGGGTAGCCAAAAACATTCAGTACTTC.

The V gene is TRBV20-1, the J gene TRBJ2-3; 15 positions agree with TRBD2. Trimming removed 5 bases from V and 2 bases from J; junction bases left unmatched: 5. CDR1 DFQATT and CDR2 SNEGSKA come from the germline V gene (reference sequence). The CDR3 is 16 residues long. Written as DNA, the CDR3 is TGCAGTGCTCCAGGACTAGCGGGGGGGACCACAGATACGCAGTATTTT. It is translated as CSAPGLAGGTTDTQYF.

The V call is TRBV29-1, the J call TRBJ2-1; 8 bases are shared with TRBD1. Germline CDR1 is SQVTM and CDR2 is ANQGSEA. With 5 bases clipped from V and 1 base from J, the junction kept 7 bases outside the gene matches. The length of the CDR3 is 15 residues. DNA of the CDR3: TGCAGCGTTCCGGGTACAGGGGGTTCCTACAATGAGCAGTTCTTC. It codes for CSVPGTGGSYNEQFF.

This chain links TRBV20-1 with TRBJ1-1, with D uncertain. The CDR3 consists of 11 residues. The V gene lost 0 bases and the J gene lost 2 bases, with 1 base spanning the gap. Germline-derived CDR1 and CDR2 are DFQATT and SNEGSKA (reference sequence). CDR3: CSARDNTEAFF. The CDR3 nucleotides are TGCAGTGCTAGAGACAACACTGAAGCTTTCTTT.

CDR3 in amino acids: CASSETVQETQYF. In DNA, the CDR3 is TGTGCCAGTAGTGAGACAGTCCAAGAGACCCAGTACTTC. V is TRBV19 and J is TRBJ2-5; a weak D match, TRBD1 (5 bases). CDR3 length: 13 amino acids. V lost 5 bases and J lost 1, with 8 bases in between. Germline V gene lookup returns CDR1 LNHDA and CDR2 SQIVND (reference sequence).

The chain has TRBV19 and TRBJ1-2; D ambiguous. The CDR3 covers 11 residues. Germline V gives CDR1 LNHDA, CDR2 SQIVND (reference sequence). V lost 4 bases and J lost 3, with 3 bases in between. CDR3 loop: CASSKDYGYTF. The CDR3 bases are TGTGCCAGTAGTAAGGACTATGGCTACACCTTC.

The CDR3: CAWTGGAFDGYTF. The CDR3 coding sequence is TGTGCCTGGACCGGCGGGGCATTCGATGGCTACACCTTC. This chain uses TRBV30 with TRBJ1-2; D possibly corresponds to TRBD1 (5 bases). Germline CDR1 GTSNPN, CDR2 SVGIG (reference sequence). Trimming removed 4 bases at V and 6 bases at J, with 15 bases between. The CDR3 covers 13 residues. The whole variable domain, filled in from reference TRBV30 and TRBJ1-2, reads SQTIHQWPATLVQPVGSPLSLECTVEGTSNPNLYWYRQAAGRGLQLLFYSVGIGQISSEVPQNLSASRPQDRQFILSSKKLLLSDSGFYLCAWTGGAFDGYTFGSGTRLTVV.

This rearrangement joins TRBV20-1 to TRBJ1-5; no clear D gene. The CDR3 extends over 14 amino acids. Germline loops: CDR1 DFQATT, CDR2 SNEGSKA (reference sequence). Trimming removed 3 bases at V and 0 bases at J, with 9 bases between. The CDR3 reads CSARSENSNQPQHF. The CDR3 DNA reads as TGCAGTGCTAGGTCAGAGAATAGCAATCAGCCCCAGCATTTT.

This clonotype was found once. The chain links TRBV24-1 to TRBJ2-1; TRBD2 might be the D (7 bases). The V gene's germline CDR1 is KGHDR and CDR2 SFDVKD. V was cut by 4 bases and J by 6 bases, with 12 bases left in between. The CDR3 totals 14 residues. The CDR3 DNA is TGTGCCACCAGTGACCCGGGGGGCCGCAATGAGCAGTTCTTC. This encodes CATSDPGGRNEQFF.

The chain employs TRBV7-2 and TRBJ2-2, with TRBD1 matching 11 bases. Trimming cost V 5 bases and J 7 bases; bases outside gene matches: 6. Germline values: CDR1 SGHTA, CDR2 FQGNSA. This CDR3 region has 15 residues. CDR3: CASSGRTGGIGELFF. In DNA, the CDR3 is TGTGCCAGCAGCGGCAGGACAGGGGGCATCGGGGAGCTGTTTTTT.

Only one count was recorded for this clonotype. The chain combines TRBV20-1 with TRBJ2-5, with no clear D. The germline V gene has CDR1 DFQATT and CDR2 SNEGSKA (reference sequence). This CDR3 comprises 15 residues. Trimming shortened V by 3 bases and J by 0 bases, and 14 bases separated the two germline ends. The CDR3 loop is CSASLTDKYQETQYF. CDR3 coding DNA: TGCAGTGCTAGTCTAACCGATAAATACCAAGAGACCCAGTACTTC.

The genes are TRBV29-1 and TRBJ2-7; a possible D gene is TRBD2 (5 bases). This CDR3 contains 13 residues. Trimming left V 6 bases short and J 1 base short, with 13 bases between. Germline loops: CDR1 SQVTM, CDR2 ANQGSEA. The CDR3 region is CSVVWAGSYEQYV. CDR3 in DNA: TGCAGCGTGGTGTGGGCGGGTTCCTACGAGCAGTACGTC.

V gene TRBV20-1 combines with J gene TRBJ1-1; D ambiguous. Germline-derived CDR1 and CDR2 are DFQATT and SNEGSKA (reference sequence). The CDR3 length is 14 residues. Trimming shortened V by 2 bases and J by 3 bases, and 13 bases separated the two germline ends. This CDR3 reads CSARLHYQDTEAFF. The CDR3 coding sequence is TGCAGTGCTAGATTACATTATCAGGACACTGAAGCTTTCTTT.

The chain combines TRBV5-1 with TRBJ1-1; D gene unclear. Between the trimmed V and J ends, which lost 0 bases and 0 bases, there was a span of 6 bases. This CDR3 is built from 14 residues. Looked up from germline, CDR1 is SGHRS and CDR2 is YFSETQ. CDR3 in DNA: TGCGCCAGCAGCTTGGACACGTTGAACACTGAAGCTTTCTTT. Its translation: CASSLDTLNTEAFF.

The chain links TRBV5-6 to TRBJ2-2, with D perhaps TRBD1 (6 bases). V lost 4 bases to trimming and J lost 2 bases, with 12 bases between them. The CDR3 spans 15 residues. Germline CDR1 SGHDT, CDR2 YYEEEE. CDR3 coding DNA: TGTGCCAGCAGCCCGCTGGACAGCAACACCGGGGAGCTGTTTTTT. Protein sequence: CASSPLDSNTGELFF.

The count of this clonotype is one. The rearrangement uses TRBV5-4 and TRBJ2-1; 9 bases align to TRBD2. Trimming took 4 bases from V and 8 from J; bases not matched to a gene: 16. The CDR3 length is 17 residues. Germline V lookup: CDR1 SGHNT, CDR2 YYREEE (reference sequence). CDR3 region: CASSPGGRGGPRDEQFF. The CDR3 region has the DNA TGTGCCAGCAGCCCCGGAGGGCGGGGGGGCCCTCGGGATGAGCAGTTCTTC.

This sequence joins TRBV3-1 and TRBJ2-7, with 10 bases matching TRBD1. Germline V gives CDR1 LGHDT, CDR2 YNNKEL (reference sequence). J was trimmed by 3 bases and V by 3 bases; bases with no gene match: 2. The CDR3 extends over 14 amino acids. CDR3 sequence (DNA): TGTGCCAGCAGCCAGGGACAGGGGATCTACGAGCAGTACTTC. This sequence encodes CASSQGQGIYEQYF.

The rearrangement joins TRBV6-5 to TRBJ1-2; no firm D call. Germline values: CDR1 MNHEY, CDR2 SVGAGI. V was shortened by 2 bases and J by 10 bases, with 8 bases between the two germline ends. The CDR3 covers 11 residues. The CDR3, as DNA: TGTGCCAGCAGTTACCGGGGTGACTACACCTTC. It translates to CASSYRGDYTF.

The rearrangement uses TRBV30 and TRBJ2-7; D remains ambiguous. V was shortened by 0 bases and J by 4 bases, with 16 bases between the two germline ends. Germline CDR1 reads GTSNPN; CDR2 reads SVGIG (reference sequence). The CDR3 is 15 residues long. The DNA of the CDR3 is TGTGCCTGGAGTGTAAAGGGTTCAGGATTGTACGAGCAGTACTTC. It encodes CAWSVKGSGLYEQYF. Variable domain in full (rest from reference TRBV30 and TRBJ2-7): SQTIHQWPATLVQPVGSPLSLECTVEGTSNPNLYWYRQAAGRGLQLLFYSVGIGQISSEVPQNLSASRPQDRQFILSSKKLLLSDSGFYLCAWSVKGSGLYEQYFGPGTRLTVT.

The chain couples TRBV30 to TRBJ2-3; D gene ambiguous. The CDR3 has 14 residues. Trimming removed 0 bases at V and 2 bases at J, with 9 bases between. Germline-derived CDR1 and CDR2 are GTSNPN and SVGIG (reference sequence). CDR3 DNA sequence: TGTGCCTGGAGTGTTGCTACATACACAGATACGCAGTATTTT. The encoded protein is CAWSVATYTDTQYF. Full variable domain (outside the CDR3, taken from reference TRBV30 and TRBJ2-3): SQTIHQWPATLVQPVGSPLSLECTVEGTSNPNLYWYRQAAGRGLQLLFYSVGIGQISSEVPQNLSASRPQDRQFILSSKKLLLSDSGFYLCAWSVATYTDTQYFGPGTRLTVL.

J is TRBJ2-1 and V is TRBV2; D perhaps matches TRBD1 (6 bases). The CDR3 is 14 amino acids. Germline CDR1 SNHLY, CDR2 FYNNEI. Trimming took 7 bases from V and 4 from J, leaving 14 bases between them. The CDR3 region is CASKAEQGYNEQFF. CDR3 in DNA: TGTGCCAGCAAAGCGGAACAGGGATACAATGAGCAGTTCTTC.